This TCR beta chain is from a study of early T cells in non-severe SARS-CoV-2 infection. CDR3 length: 13 residues. From germline, CDR1 is DFQATT and CDR2 SNEGSKA (reference sequence). V lost 5 bases, J lost 4 bases, and 14 bases lay in between. This clonotype occurred many times. Via MiXCR, TCRdb re-called the 5' RACE reads, giving one row per CDR3 protein. The sample includes 80,000 to 95,000 distinct CDR3 sequences, 14% to 15% of them seen just once. This TCR was sampled from an adult who was a healthcare worker with PCR-confirmed SARS-CoV-2 infection or an uninfected control (not recorded which). J is TRBJ2-5 and V is TRBV20-1; the D is unclear. Sample: whole blood. This chain's CDR3 is CSAPTTELETQYF. CDR3 DNA: TGCAGTGCTCCAACGACCGAGCTAGAGACCCAGTACTTC.